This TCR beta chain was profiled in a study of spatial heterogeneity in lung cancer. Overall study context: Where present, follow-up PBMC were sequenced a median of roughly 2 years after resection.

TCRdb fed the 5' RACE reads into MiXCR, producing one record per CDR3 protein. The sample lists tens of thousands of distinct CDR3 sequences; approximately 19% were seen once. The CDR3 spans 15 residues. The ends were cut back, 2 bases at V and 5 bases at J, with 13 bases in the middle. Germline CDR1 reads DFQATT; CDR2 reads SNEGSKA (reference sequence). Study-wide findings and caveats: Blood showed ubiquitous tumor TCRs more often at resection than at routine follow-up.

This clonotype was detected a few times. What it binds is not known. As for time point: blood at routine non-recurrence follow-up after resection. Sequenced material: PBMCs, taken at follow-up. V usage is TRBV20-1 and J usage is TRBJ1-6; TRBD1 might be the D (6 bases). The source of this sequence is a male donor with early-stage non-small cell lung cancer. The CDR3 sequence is CSARRTGIDNSPLHF. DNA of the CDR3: TGCAGTGCTAGACGCACAGGGATCGATAATTCACCCCTCCACTTT.